This T cell receptor beta chain was captured in a study of CD8 T cells in Susac syndrome. RNA amounts of roughly 0.45 to 1 ug underwent reverse transcription with random hexamers. MiXCR, applied by TCRdb to the immunoSEQ multiplex PCR reads, yields one record per CDR3 protein. Among 180,000 or so distinct CDR3 sequences listed, more than 90% were seen once. Per germline, CDR1 ENHRY and CDR2 SYGVKD. Trimming removed 5 bases at V and 5 bases at J, with 15 bases between. The CDR3 extends over 14 amino acids. Specimen: CD4+ T cells from PBMCs. This sequence was found in a human donor with multiple sclerosis. The rearrangement links TRBV10-3 to TRBJ2-5; TRBD2 might be the D (6 bases). For the CDR3, the DNA is TGTGCCATCAGTTGGGACTCATCGGGGGAGACCCAGTACTTC. It specifies CAISWDSSGETQYF.